These 8 T cell receptor beta chains share one sample of origin, sequenced in a study of blood T cell repertoires in COVID-19. The table came from immunoSEQ multiplex PCR; TCRdb's copy has only in-frame clones and leaves some out. The sample carries roughly 570,000 clones, roughly nine tenths recorded once. The material sequenced was peripheral blood. These receptors all stem from a woman in her 50s with COVID-19, enrolled during active disease.

Note on this clone: Within the sample, other DNA sequences also encode this same CDR3. The chain uses TRBV28 and TRBJ1-6; perhaps TRBD1 as D (5 bases). This CDR3 is built from 14 residues. With 4 bases removed from V and 5 bases from J, the gap between germline ends came to 9 bases. Per germline, CDR1 MDHEN and CDR2 SYDVKM. The CDR3 region has the DNA TGTGCCAGCAGTTCGGGGGGGGATAATTCACCCCTCCACTTT. Encoded protein: CASSSGGDNSPLHF.

The chain uses TRBV7-3 and TRBJ1-1; 11 bases match TRBD1. V dropped 5 bases and J dropped 4; count of bases not matched to a gene: 3. Germline-derived CDR1 and CDR2 are SGHTA and FQGTGA. This CDR3 has 14 residues. This CDR3 reads CASSIGTGGTEAFF. CDR3 in DNA: TGTGCCAGCAGCATAGGGACAGGGGGCACTGAAGCTTTCTTT.

The chain employs TRBV9 and TRBJ2-4; maybe TRBD2 (5 bases). V lost 3 bases to trimming and J lost 5 bases, with 24 bases between them. There are 18 residues in the CDR3. Germline CDR1 is SGDLS and CDR2 is YYNGEE. CDR3 residues: CASSGPRGSSYDENIQYF. The CDR3 DNA sequence: TGTGCCAGCAGCGGACCACGGGGTTCGAGTTACGACGAAAACATTCAGTACTTC.

This chain joins TRBV11-2 and TRBJ2-7; 7 bases agree with TRBD2. Unmatched junction bases numbered 8, after V lost 6 bases and J lost 6 bases. This CDR3 region has 13 residues. In germline, CDR1 is SGHAT, CDR2 FQNNGV. The CDR3 coding sequence is TGTGCCAGCAGGGGGGGGGAGTACGGCGAGCAGTACTTC. The encoded protein is CASRGGEYGEQYF.

This chain uses TRBV5-1 with TRBJ1-4, with D hard to call. The germline V and J ends were trimmed by 2 bases and 2 bases, with 7 bases remaining between them. The CDR3 covers 14 residues. Germline CDR1 SGHRS, CDR2 YFSETQ. CDR3 in amino acids: CASSFTPTNEKLFF. CDR3 coding DNA: TGCGCCAGCAGCTTTACACCTACTAATGAAAAACTGTTTTTT.

The J gene is TRBJ2-6, the V gene TRBV19; a weak D match, TRBD1 (6 bases). V lost 5 bases, J lost 0 bases, and 23 bases lay in between. Germline CDR1 reads LNHDA; CDR2 reads SQIVND (reference sequence). CDR3 length: 20 amino acids. The CDR3 protein is CASSPRTPTSDSSGANVLTF. CDR3 bases: TGTGCCAGTAGTCCCCGAACCCCGACATCGGACAGCTCTGGGGCCAACGTCCTGACTTTC.

This clone was seen only once. The chain joins TRBV19 to TRBJ2-3; D gene uncertain. Germline values: CDR1 LNHDA, CDR2 SQIVND (reference sequence). V lost 5 bases to trimming and J lost 1 base, with 10 bases between them. The length of the CDR3 is 14 residues. The CDR3 DNA is TGTGCCAGTAGTGAAACGCTAGGCACAGATACGCAGTATTTT. Its translation: CASSETLGTDTQYF.

A single count supports this clone. The chain couples TRBV11-1 to TRBJ2-2, with 11 bases matching TRBD2. This CDR3 comprises 15 residues. V lost 3 bases and J lost 5; bases outside the gene matches: 2. Germline V lookup: CDR1 SGHAT, CDR2 FQDESV (reference sequence). The CDR3 sequence: CASSLGLAETGELFF. In nucleotides, the CDR3 is TGTGCCAGCAGCTTGGGACTAGCGGAGACCGGGGAGCTGTTTTTT.